These T cell receptor beta chains were read from a single sample in a study of blood T cells in healthy people across ages. Each CDR3 protein gets one entry after TCRdb re-called the 5' RACE reads with MiXCR. This sample has approximately 2,000,000 distinct CDR3 sequences, with about two fifths found just once. Sequenced sample: blood. These receptors originate from a human donor in good health. The CDR3 runs from the conserved cysteine through the conserved F or W. A D gene is named only where the DNA matches it firmly. Size is stated for part of the rows, as once, few or many counts, or as a class when the clone is expanded.

j_call,d_call,clone_size,v_call,cdr3_aa,cdr3_nt
TRBJ2-7,TRBD1,NA,TRBV7-9,CASSPYRTGNYEQYF,TGTGCCAGCAGCCCTTACCGGACAGGGAACTACGAGCAGTACTTC
TRBJ2-3,NA,NA,TRBV12-3/TRBV12-4,CASTSRDTTGTQYF,TGTGCCAGCACCTCCCGGGACACCACAGGTACGCAGTATTTT
TRBJ1-5,TRBD1,NA,TRBV24-1,CATSRNRGQPQHF,TGTGCCACCAGTCGGAACAGGGGACAGCCCCAGCATTTT
TRBJ1-3,NA,NA,TRBV29-1,CSGGHGNTIYF,TGCAGCGGGGGCCATGGAAACACCATATATTTT
TRBJ2-7,TRBD1,NA,TRBV7-8,CASNRDRVSYEQYF,TGTGCCAGCAACCGGGACAGGGTGTCCTACGAGCAGTACTTC
TRBJ1-1,NA,NA,TRBV13,CASSQGRSQAFF,TGTGCCAGCAGCCAAGGAAGATCTCAAGCTTTCTTT
TRBJ2-1,TRBD2,few,TRBV11-2,CASSLGSRGAYNEQFF,TGTGCCAGCAGCTTAGGGTCGCGGGGGGCCTACAATGAGCAGTTCTTC
TRBJ1-2,NA,few,TRBV6-2/TRBV6-3,CASIALSGTPPYGYTF,TGTGCCAGCATCGCTCTTTCCGGGACACCACCTTATGGCTACACCTTC
TRBJ2-5,TRBD1,few,TRBV6-2/TRBV6-3,CASSRWTGGRLETQYF,TGTGCCAGCAGCCGTTGGACAGGGGGAAGGTTGGAGACCCAGTACTTC
TRBJ2-3,NA,few,TRBV20-1,CSARRKSTDTQYF,TGCAGTGCTAGAAGAAAGAGCACAGATACGCAGTATTTT
TRBJ2-1,NA,NA,TRBV4-3,CASSQAPRGNEQFF,TGCGCCAGCAGCCAAGCTCCCAGAGGCAATGAGCAGTTCTTC
TRBJ2-7,TRBD2,few,TRBV20-1,CSARTGGGAAYEQYF,TGCAGTGCCAGAACCGGGGGAGGGGCGGCTTACGAGCAGTACTTC
TRBJ2-5,TRBD1,NA,TRBV5-1,CASSRGQATQETQYF,TGCGCCAGCAGCCGGGGACAGGCGACGCAAGAGACCCAGTACTTC
TRBJ2-1,NA,NA,TRBV20-1,CSARFRQYHEQFF,TGCAGTGCTAGATTCAGACAATATCATGAGCAGTTCTTC
TRBJ2-5,TRBD2,NA,TRBV7-9,CASTSGGSQGKQYF,TGTGCCAGCACCTCGGGGGGGTCCCAAGGGAAGCAGTACTTC
TRBJ2-3,TRBD2,NA,TRBV3-1,CASSYTGGAGDTQYF,TGTGCCAGCAGCTACACGGGGGGGGCCGGAGATACGCAGTATTTT
TRBJ2-5,NA,NA,TRBV6-2/TRBV6-3,CASSEIRGSQTQYF,TGTGCCAGCAGTGAAATTCGGGGGTCGCAGACCCAGTACTTC
TRBJ2-7,NA,few,TRBV15,CATSKDLSYEQYF,TGTGCCACCAGCAAGGACTTGTCCTACGAGCAGTACTTC
TRBJ1-6,NA,few,TRBV4-1,CASSPRRGEPLHF,TGCGCCAGCAGCCCGAGGCGGGGGGAACCCCTCCACTTT
TRBJ1-4,NA,few,TRBV29-1,CSVLLSANEKLFF,TGCAGCGTTTTGTTGAGCGCTAATGAAAAACTGTTTTTT
TRBJ2-5,NA,few,TRBV4-2,CANSTRAGSQETQYF,TGTGCCAACAGCACCAGGGCAGGCTCGCAAGAGACCCAGTACTTC
TRBJ2-7,NA,NA,TRBV29-1,CSVAGMGSYEQYF,TGCAGCGTTGCTGGGATGGGGTCCTACGAGCAGTACTTC
TRBJ2-4,NA,many,TRBV29-1,CSVESGGGKNIQYF,TGCAGCGTTGAGAGCGGTGGAGGCAAAAACATTCAGTACTTC
TRBJ2-7,TRBD1,NA,TRBV29-1,CSVEGQGDNEQYF,TGCAGCGTTGAGGGACAGGGGGATAACGAGCAGTACTTC
TRBJ2-7,TRBD2,NA,TRBV11-2,CASSFDGGGEQYF,TGTGCCAGCAGCTTTGACGGGGGGGGCGAGCAGTACTTC
TRBJ1-2,TRBD1,NA,TRBV20-1,CSARRTGSQASYTF,TGCAGTGCTCGCCGGACAGGGAGCCAGGCTAGCTACACCTTC
TRBJ2-7,TRBD1,NA,TRBV7-2,CASSLAMGQGGEQYF,TGTGCCAGCAGCTTAGCGATGGGACAGGGTGGCGAGCAGTACTTC
TRBJ2-5,NA,NA,TRBV7-7,CASSPEAGEVKTQYF,TGTGCTAGCAGCCCCGAGGCAGGGGAAGTGAAGACCCAGTACTTC
TRBJ2-2,NA,NA,TRBV20-1,CSALPRNGELFF,TGCAGTGCTCTTCCAAGAAACGGGGAGCTGTTTTTT
TRBJ2-7,TRBD2,NA,TRBV20-1,CSTKRGGSHEQYF,TGCAGTACTAAGCGGGGGGGCTCCCACGAGCAGTACTTC
TRBJ1-1,NA,once,TRBV4-3,CASSQEGGASTEAFF,TGCGCCAGCAGCCAAGAGGGGGGGGCGAGCACTGAAGCTTTCTTT
TRBJ1-4,NA,few,TRBV12-3/TRBV12-4,CASSLGRDYNEKLFF,TGTGCCAGCAGTTTAGGCAGGGATTATAATGAAAAACTGTTTTTT
TRBJ1-2,NA,NA,TRBV6-2/TRBV6-3,CQLASVGGAPNYGYTF,TGTCAGCTGGCCTCGGTTGGGGGCGCGCCTAACTATGGCTACACCTTC
TRBJ2-7,NA,few,TRBV29-1,CGVSSGRADPYEQYF,TGCGGCGTTTCCTCCGGGCGGGCGGACCCCTACGAGCAGTACTTC
TRBJ2-3,TRBD1,few,TRBV5-1,CASSLVGQVTDTQYF,TGCGCCAGCAGCTTGGTAGGACAGGTCACAGATACGCAGTATTTT
TRBJ2-7,TRBD1,few,TRBV7-9,CASSPITGQGYYEQYF,TGTGCCAGCAGTCCGATTACGGGACAGGGATACTACGAGCAGTACTTC
TRBJ1-2,NA,NA,TRBV5-5,CASNLLQNSGYTF,TGTGCCAGCAACTTGTTACAGAACAGTGGCTACACCTTC
TRBJ2-4,NA,NA,TRBV7-2,CASSLEGDNLNIQYF,TGTGCCAGCAGCTTAGAGGGGGACAACTTAAACATTCAGTACTTC
TRBJ2-1,TRBD2,NA,TRBV7-6,CASSLYSGGAWEQFF,TGTGCCAGCAGCTTATATAGCGGGGGGGCTTGGGAGCAGTTCTTC
TRBJ1-1,TRBD1,NA,TRBV7-2,CASNFRDRVFTEAFF,TGTGCCAGCAACTTCCGGGACAGGGTTTTCACTGAAGCTTTCTTT
TRBJ1-2,TRBD1,NA,TRBV18,CASSPEDSGGNGYTF,TGTGCCAGCTCACCAGAGGACTCAGGGGGCAATGGCTACACCTTC